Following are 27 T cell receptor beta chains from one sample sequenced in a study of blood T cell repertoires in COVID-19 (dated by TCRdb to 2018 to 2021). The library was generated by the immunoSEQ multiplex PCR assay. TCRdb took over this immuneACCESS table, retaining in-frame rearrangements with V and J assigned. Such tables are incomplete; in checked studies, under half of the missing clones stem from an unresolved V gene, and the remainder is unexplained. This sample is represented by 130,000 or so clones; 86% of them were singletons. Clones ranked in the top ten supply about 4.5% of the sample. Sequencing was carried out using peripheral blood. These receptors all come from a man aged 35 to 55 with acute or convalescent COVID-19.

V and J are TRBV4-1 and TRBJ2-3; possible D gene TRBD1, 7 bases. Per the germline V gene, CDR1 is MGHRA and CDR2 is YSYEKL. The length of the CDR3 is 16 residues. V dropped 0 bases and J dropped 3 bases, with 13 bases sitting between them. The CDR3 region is CASSQEVAGGTDTQYF. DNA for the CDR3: TGCGCCAGCAGCCAAGAGGTGGCAGGGGGGACAGATACGCAGTATTTT.

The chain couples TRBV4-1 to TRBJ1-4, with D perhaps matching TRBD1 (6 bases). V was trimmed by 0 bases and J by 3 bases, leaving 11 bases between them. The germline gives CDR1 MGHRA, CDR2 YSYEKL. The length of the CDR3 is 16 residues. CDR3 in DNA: TGCGCCAGCAGCCAAGATCTGGGGGCGGCTAATGAAAAACTGTTTTTT. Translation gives CASSQDLGAANEKLFF.

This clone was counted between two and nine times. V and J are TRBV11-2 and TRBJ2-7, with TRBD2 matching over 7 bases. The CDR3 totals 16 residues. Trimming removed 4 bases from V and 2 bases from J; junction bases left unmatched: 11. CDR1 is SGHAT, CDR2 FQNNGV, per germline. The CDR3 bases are TGTGCCAGCAGCTCACTCGGACTAGGTGGTGCCTACGAGCAGTACTTC. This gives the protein CASSSLGLGGAYEQYF.

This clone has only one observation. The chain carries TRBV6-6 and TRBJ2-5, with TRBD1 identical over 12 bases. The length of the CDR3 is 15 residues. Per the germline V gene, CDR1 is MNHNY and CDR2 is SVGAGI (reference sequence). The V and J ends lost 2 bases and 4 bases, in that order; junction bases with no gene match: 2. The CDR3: CASSYRDRGRETQYF. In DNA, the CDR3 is TGTGCCAGCAGTTACCGGGACAGGGGGCGAGAGACCCAGTACTTC.

The CDR3 sequence is CASSYSRGGNIQYF. CDR3 DNA sequence: TGTGCCAGCAGTTACTCGCGCGGGGGAAACATTCAGTACTTC. This chain connects TRBV6-2 or TRBV6-3 to TRBJ2-4; the match to TRBD2 covers 7 bases. The CDR3 spans 14 residues. Germline V gene lookup returns CDR1 MNHEY and CDR2 SVGEGT. V lost 0 bases to trimming and J lost 6 bases; unmatched junction nucleotides: 2.

The CDR3 DNA follows: TGTGCCAGCAGCTTGGGCCGGTCCCAAGAGACCCAGTACTTC. Translated, it gives CASSLGRSQETQYF. The rearrangement joins TRBV7-2 to TRBJ2-5; no clear D gene. CDR3 length equals 14 residues. V was cut by 3 bases and J by 1 base, with 9 bases left in between. Per germline, CDR1 SGHTA and CDR2 FQGNSA. Full variable domain (missing parts from reference TRBV7-2 and TRBJ2-5): GAGVSQSPSNKVTEKGKDVELRCDPISGHTALYWYRQSLGQGLEFLIYFQGNSAPDKSGLPSDRFSAERTGGSVSTLTIQRTQQEDSAVYLCASSLGRSQETQYFGPGTRLLVL.

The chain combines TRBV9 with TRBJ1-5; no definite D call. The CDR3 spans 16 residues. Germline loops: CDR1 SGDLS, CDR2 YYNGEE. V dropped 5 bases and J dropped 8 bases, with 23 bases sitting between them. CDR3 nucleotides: TGTGCCAGCAGTTTTTCTTCCGGGAGGGTTGGGGAGCCCCAGCATTTT. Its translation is CASSFSSGRVGEPQHF.

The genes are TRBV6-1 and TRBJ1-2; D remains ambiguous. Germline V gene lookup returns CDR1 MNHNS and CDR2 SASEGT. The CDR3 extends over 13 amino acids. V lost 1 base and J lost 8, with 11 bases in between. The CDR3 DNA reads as TGTGCCAGCAGTGAAGTTGGAGCTCGGGGCTACACCTTC. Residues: CASSEVGARGYTF.

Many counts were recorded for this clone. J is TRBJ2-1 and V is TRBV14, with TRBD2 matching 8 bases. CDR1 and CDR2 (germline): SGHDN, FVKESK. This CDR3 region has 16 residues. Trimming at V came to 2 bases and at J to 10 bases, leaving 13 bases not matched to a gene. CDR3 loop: CASSQSERGPLTEQFF. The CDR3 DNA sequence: TGTGCCAGCAGCCAATCAGAGCGGGGGCCACTAACGGAGCAGTTCTTC. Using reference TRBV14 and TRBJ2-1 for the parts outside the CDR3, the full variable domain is EAGVTQFPSHSVIEKGQTVTLRCDPISGHDNLYWYRRVMGKEIKFLLHFVKESKQDESGMPNNRFLAERTGGTYSTLKVQPAELEDSGVYFCASSQSERGPLTEQFFGPGTRLTVL.

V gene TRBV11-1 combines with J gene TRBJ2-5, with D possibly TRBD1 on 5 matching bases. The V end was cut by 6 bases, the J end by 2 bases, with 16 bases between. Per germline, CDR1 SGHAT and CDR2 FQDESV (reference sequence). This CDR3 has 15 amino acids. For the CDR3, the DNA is TGTGCCAGCAGGGGCGTAATGGGGCCTCAAGAGACCCAGTACTTC. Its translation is CASRGVMGPQETQYF. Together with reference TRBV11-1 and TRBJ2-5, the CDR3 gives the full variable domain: EAEVAQSPRYKITEKSQAVAFWCDPISGHATLYWYRQILGQGPELLVQFQDESVVDDSQLPKDRFSAERLKGVDSTLKIQPAELGDSAMYLCASRGVMGPQETQYFGPGTRLLVL.

CDR3 loop: CASSNFGWDQPQHF. The CDR3 nucleotides read TGTGCCAGCAGCAACTTCGGGTGGGATCAGCCCCAGCATTTT. This chain uses TRBV7-2 with TRBJ1-5, with unresolved D. The germline gives CDR1 SGHTA, CDR2 FQGNSA. The CDR3 is made up of 14 amino acids. V shed 5 bases and J shed 5 bases, with 13 bases lying between them.

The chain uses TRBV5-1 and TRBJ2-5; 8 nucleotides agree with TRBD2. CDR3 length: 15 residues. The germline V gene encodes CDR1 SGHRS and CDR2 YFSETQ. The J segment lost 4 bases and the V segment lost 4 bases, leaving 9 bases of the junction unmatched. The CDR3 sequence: CASSLGPGRGETQYF. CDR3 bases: TGCGCCAGCAGCCTAGGACCCGGGAGGGGAGAGACCCAGTACTTC.

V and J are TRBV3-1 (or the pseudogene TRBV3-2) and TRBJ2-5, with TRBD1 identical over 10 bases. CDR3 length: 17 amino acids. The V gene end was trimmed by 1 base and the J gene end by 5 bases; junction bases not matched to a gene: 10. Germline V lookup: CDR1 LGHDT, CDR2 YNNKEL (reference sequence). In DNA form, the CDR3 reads TGTGCCAGCAGCCAAGCGAGGGGGGGGACAGGGGAGGAGACCCAGTACTTC. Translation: CASSQARGGTGEETQYF.

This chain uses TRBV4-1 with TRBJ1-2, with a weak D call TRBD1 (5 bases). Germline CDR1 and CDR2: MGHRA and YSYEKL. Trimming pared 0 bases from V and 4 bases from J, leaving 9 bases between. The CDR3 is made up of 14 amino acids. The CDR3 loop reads CASSQDRVGYGYTF. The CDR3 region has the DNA TGCGCCAGCAGCCAAGACAGGGTTGGCTATGGCTACACCTTC.

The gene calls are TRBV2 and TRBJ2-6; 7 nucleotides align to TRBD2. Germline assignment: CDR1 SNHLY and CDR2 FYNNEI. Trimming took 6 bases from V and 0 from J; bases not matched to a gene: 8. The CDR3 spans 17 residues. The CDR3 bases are TGTGCCAGCAGCCAGCTCGGGGGGTCCTCTGGGGCCAACGTCCTGACTTTC. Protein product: CASSQLGGSSGANVLTF.

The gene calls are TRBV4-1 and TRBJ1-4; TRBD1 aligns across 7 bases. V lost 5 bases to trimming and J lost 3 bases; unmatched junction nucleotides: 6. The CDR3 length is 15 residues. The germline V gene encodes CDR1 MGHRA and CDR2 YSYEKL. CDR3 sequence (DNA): TGCGCCAGCAGCGAACAGGGGACCCCTAATGAAAAACTGTTTTTT. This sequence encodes CASSEQGTPNEKLFF.

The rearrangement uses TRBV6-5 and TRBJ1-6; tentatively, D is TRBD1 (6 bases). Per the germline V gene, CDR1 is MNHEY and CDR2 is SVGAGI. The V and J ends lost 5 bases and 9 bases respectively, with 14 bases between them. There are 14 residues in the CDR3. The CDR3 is CASSPSQGSSPLHF. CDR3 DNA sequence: TGTGCCAGCAGTCCGTCACAGGGTTCTTCACCCCTCCACTTT.

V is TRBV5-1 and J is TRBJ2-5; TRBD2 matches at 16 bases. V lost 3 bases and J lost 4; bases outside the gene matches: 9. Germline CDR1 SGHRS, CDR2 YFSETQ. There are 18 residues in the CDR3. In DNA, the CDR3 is TGCGCCAGCAGCTCCGGGACTAGCGGGAGGGCTGGGCTAGAGACCCAGTACTTC. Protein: CASSSGTSGRAGLETQYF.

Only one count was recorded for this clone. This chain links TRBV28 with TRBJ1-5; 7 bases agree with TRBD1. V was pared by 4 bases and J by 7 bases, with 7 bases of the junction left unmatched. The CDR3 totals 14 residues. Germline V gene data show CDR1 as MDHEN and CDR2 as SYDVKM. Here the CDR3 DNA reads TGTGCCAGCAGTTCCCCAGGGGGGCAGCAGCCCCAGCATTTT. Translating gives CASSSPGGQQPQHF.

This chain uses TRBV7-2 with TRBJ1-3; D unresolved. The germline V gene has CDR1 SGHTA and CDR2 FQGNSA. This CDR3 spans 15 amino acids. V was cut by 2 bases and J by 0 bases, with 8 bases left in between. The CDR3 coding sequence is TGTGCCAGCAGCTTACTGGCCAGCTCTGGAAACACCATATATTTT. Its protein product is CASSLLASSGNTIYF.

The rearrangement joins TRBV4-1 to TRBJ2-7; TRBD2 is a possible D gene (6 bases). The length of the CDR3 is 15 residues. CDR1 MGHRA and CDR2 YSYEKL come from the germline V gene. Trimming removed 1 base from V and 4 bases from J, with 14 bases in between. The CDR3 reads CASSQGGLARYEQYF. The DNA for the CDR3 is TGCGCCAGCAGCCAAGGCGGCCTAGCGAGGTACGAGCAGTACTTC.

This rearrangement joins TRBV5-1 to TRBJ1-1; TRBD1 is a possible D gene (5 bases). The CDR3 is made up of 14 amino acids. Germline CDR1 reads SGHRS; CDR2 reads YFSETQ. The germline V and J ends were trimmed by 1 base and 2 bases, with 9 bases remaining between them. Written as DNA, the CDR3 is TGCGCCAGCAGCTTGTGGCAGGGCAACACTGAAGCTTTCTTT. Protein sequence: CASSLWQGNTEAFF.

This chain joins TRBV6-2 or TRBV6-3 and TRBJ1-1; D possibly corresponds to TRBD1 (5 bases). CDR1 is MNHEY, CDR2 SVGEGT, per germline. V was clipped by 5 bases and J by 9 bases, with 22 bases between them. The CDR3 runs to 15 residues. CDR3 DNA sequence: TGTGCCAGCAGTGGGAGCGGGACGGCCTTTCCCCAAGCTTTCTTT. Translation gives CASSGSGTAFPQAFF.

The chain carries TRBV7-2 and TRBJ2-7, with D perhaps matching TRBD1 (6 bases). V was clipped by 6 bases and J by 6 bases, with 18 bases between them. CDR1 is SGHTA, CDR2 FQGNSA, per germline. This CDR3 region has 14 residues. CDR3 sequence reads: CASRNDQGYTEQYF. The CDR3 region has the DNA TGTGCCAGCAGAAACGATCAGGGGTATACCGAGCAGTACTTC.

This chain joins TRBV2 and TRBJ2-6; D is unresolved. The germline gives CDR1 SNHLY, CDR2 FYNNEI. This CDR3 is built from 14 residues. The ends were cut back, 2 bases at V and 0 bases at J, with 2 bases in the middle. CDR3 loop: CASSERSGANVLTF. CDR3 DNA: TGTGCCAGCAGTGAACGCTCTGGGGCCAACGTCCTGACTTTC.

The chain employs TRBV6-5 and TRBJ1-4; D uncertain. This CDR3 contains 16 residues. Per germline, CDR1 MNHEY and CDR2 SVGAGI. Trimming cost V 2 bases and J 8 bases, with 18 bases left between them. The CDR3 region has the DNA TGTGCCAGCAGTTACGAATCGCGGGCCGGGTGGGAAAAACTGTTTTTT. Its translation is CASSYESRAGWEKLFF.

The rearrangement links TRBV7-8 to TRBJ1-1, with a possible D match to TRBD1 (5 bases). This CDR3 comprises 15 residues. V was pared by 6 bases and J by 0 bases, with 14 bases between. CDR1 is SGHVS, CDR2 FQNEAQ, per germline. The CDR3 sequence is CASSFLWGVNTEAFF. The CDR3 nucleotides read TGTGCCAGCAGTTTCCTTTGGGGGGTGAACACTGAAGCTTTCTTT.